Each of the 27 T cell receptor beta chains below was sequenced from the same sample in a study of T cells expressing NK-cell markers. From the 5' RACE reads, TCRdb lists one entry per CDR3 protein and no DNA. The listing contains approximately 460,000 distinct CDR3 sequences. The sequenced sample was blood T cells: a sorted CD56 or NKG2C T cell subset, CD4+ or CD8+ T cells, or bulk PBMC T cells (not recorded which). The receptors originated from a woman aged 18 to 75 in good health.

This sequence joins TRBV5-1 and TRBJ2-1. Germline values: CDR1 SGHRS, CDR2 YFSETQ. This CDR3 is built from 14 residues. CDR3 amino acids: CASSLEPSYNEQFF.

V is TRBV5-1 and J is TRBJ2-7. This CDR3 comprises 13 residues. Per germline, CDR1 SGHRS and CDR2 YFSETQ. CDR3 amino acids: CASSLTRAYEQYF.

This CDR3 reads CASSPTGAGGLDEQFF. This chain connects TRBV7-9 to TRBJ2-1; TCRdb designates TRBD2, a call that cannot be tested without DNA. This CDR3 has 16 residues. Germline assignment: CDR1 SEHNR and CDR2 FQNEAQ (reference sequence).

This chain links TRBV12-3 or TRBV12-4 with TRBJ2-6. The CDR3 loop spans 15 amino acids. The CDR3 loop is CASSLVGAGANVLTF.

The V call is TRBV7-3, the J call TRBJ2-6. The V gene's germline CDR1 is SGHTA and CDR2 FQGTGA. The CDR3 contains 17 residues. The CDR3 sequence: CASSLTGTSSGANVLTF. Full variable domain (outside the CDR3, taken from reference TRBV7-3 and TRBJ2-6): GAGVSQTPSNKVTEKGKYVELRCDPISGHTALYWYRQSLGQGPEFLIYFQGTGAADDSGLPNDRFFAVRPEGSVSTLKIQRTERGDSAVYLCASSLTGTSSGANVLTFGAGSRLTVL.

The CDR3 here is CASSQSEDRETGNTIYF. The rearrangement uses TRBV4-3 and TRBJ1-3; the D call of TRBD1 rests on TCRdb alone, since no DNA is present to check it. The germline gives CDR1 LGHNA, CDR2 YSLEER. The CDR3 is 17 residues long.

The rearrangement uses TRBV7-2 and TRBJ2-5; TCRdb's D call of TRBD2 is untestable without DNA. This CDR3 is 15 amino acids long. Looked up from germline, CDR1 is SGHTA and CDR2 is FQGNSA. The CDR3 region is CASSLGRVGLETQYF.

This sequence joins TRBV30 and TRBJ2-1; the TRBD2 assignment by TCRdb is unverifiable without DNA. This CDR3 region has 19 residues. CDR1 and CDR2 from the germline V gene are GTSNPN and SVGIG (reference sequence). The CDR3 here is CAWNFPGLAGVDSYNEQFF.

The chain employs TRBV11-2 and TRBJ2-6; TCRdb indicates TRBD1, and absent DNA this call remains unverified. CDR1 is SGHAT, CDR2 FQNNGV, per germline. CDR3 size: 15 residues. The CDR3 here is CALSGQSSGANVLTF.

This rearrangement joins TRBV27 to TRBJ2-7; the TCRdb call, TRBD1, lacks DNA for checking. The CDR3 spans 15 residues. Germline-derived CDR1 and CDR2 are MNHEY and SMNVEV (reference sequence). The CDR3 region is CASSFQGAGTYEQYF.

V and J are TRBV27 and TRBJ1-5; TCRdb's assignment of TRBD1 cannot be checked, as there is no DNA. Per the germline V gene, CDR1 is MNHEY and CDR2 is SMNVEV (reference sequence). The CDR3 loop spans 14 amino acids. The CDR3 reads CASSPDISNQPQHF.

The rearrangement links TRBV15 to TRBJ2-3; the D call from TCRdb, TRBD2, cannot be confirmed without DNA. CDR1 LNHNV and CDR2 YYDKDF come from the germline V gene (reference sequence). This CDR3 contains 16 residues. CDR3 region: CAVRSRGVRGTDTQYF.

The chain couples TRBV2 to TRBJ1-5; TCRdb designates TRBD1, a call that cannot be tested without DNA. Germline assignment: CDR1 SNHLY and CDR2 FYNNEI. The CDR3 has 14 residues. CDR3 loop: CASSVGQGNKPQHF.

The gene calls are TRBV7-2 and TRBJ1-2; TCRdb lists TRBD1, though no DNA is available to test this call. The CDR3 has 16 residues. Per the germline V gene, CDR1 is SGHTA and CDR2 is FQGNSA. This CDR3 reads CASSLAPQAGKEGYTF.

This rearrangement joins TRBV29-1 to TRBJ2-1; lacking DNA, the TRBD2 call made by TCRdb goes unchecked. Looked up from germline, CDR1 is SQVTM and CDR2 is ANQGSEA. The CDR3 runs to 14 residues. The CDR3 is CSVGLAGTYNEQFF.

The chain combines TRBV6-5 with TRBJ2-1; no DNA is available, so the TRBD2 call from TCRdb remains unchecked. The germline V gene has CDR1 MNHEY and CDR2 SVGAGI. This CDR3 has 13 amino acids. CDR3 residues: CASRLGGDNEQFF.

The V and J genes are TRBV20-1 and TRBJ1-1; TCRdb picks TRBD1, but there is no DNA to check that call. Germline-derived CDR1 and CDR2 are DFQATT and SNEGSKA (reference sequence). The CDR3 consists of 14 residues. The CDR3 loop reads CSAREQGTNTEAFF.

This chain links TRBV14 with TRBJ2-1; the D call from TCRdb, TRBD2, cannot be confirmed without DNA. The CDR3 consists of 13 residues. Germline V gene lookup returns CDR1 SGHDN and CDR2 FVKESK. This chain's CDR3 is CASSFGLANEQFF.

The V call is TRBV14, the J call TRBJ2-3; the TCRdb call, TRBD1, lacks DNA for checking. CDR1 SGHDN and CDR2 FVKESK come from the germline V gene. This CDR3 is 17 amino acids long. The CDR3 region is CASSQSPGGYRADTQYF.

The V call is TRBV5-6, the J call TRBJ2-7; TCRdb gives TRBD2 as the D gene, but with no DNA this cannot be confirmed. The CDR3 has 16 amino acids. Germline V lookup: CDR1 SGHDT, CDR2 YYEEEE. The CDR3 loop is CASSLFGTSGIYEQYF.

The genes are TRBV7-2 and TRBJ2-1. The CDR3 has 13 amino acids. Germline V gene lookup returns CDR1 SGHTA and CDR2 FQGNSA. The CDR3 spells CASGSGAYNEQFF.

The chain uses TRBV7-3 and TRBJ2-1; TCRdb returns TRBD2, unconfirmable since there is no DNA. Looked up from germline, CDR1 is SGHTA and CDR2 is FQGTGA. This CDR3 region has 16 residues. CDR3 sequence: CASSRVSGSSYNEQFF.

Here the CDR3 reads CASRGTGVQETQYF. This chain uses TRBV12-3 or TRBV12-4 with TRBJ2-5; TCRdb picks TRBD1, but there is no DNA to check that call. This CDR3 is 14 amino acids long.

The genes are TRBV6-5 and TRBJ2-7. This CDR3 contains 14 residues. CDR1 and CDR2 from the germline V gene are MNHEY and SVGAGI. The CDR3 is CASSYSLLEGEQYF.

The genes are TRBV5-6 and TRBJ2-5; absent DNA, TCRdb's TRBD1 call cannot be checked. The CDR3 is 15 residues long. Germline assignment: CDR1 SGHDT and CDR2 YYEEEE. The CDR3 loop reads CASSPGTQYQETQYF.

The V and J genes are TRBV29-1 and TRBJ2-1; the D call from TCRdb, TRBD1, cannot be confirmed without DNA. Germline assignment: CDR1 SQVTM and CDR2 ANQGSEA. CDR3 length: 12 residues. CDR3 region: CSSLRGTNEQFF.

CDR3 sequence reads: CSARGDSSLKQYF. V usage is TRBV20-1 and J usage is TRBJ2-7. In germline, CDR1 is DFQATT, CDR2 SNEGSKA (reference sequence). The CDR3 has 13 residues.